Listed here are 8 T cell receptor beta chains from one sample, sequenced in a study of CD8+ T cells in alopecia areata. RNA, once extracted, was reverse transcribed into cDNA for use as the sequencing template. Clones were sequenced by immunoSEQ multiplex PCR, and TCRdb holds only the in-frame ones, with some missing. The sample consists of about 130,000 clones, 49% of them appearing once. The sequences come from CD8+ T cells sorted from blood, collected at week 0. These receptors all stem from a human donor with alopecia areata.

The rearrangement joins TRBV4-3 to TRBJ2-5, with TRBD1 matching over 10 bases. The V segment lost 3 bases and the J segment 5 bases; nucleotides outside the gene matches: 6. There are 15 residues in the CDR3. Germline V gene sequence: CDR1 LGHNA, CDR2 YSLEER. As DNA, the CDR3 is TGCGCCAGCAGCCACCAGGACAGGGGGACGGAGACCCAGTACTTC. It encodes CASSHQDRGTETQYF.

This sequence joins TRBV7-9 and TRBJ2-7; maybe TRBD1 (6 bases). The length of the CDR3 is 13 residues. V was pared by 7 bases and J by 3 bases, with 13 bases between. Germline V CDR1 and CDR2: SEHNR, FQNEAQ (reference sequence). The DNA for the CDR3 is TGTGCCAGCACCCCGACAGGATACTACGAGCAGTACTTC. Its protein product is CASTPTGYYEQYF.

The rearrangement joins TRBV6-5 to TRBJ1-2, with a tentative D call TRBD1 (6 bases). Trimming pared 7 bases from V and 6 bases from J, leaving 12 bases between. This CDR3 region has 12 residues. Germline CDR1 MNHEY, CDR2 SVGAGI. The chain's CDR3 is CASMRGADGYTF. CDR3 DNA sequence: TGTGCCAGCATGCGGGGGGCAGATGGCTACACCTTC.

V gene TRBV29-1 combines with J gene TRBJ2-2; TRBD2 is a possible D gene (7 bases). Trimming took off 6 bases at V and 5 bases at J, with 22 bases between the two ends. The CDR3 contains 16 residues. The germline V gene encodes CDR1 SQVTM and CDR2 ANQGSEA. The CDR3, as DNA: TGCAGCGTGGCGGGGGCCTCGCTCGACAATACCGGGGAGCTGTTTTTT. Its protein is CSVAGASLDNTGELFF.

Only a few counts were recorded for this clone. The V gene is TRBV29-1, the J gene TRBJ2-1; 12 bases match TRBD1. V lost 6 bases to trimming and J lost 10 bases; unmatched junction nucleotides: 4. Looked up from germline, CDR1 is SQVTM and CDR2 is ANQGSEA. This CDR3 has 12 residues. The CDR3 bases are TGCAGCGTGGGACAGGGGGCCGGAGAGCAGTTCTTC. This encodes CSVGQGAGEQFF.

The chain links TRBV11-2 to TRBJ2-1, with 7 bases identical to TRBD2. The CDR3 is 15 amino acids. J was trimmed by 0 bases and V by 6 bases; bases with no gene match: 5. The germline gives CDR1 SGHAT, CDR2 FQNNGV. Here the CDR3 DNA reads TGTGCCAGCAGTTGGGGACTAAGCTCCTACAATGAGCAGTTCTTC. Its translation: CASSWGLSSYNEQFF. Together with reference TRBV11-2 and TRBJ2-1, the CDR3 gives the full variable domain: EAGVAQSPRYKIIEKRQSVAFWCNPISGHATLYWYQQILGQGPKLLIQFQNNGVVDDSQLPKDRFSAERLKGVDSTLKIQPAKLEDSAVYLCASSWGLSSYNEQFFGPGTRLTVL.

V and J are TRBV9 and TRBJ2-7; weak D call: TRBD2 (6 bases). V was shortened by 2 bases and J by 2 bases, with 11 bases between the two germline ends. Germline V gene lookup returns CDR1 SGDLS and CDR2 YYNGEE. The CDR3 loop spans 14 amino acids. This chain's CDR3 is CASSVEGYPYEQYF. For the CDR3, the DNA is TGTGCCAGCAGCGTGGAGGGCTATCCCTACGAGCAGTACTTC.

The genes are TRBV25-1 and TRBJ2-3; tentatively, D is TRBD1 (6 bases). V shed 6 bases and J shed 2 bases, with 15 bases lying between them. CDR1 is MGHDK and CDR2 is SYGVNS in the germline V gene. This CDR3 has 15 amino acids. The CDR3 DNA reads TGTGCCAGCAGCTTACAGGGTCCCCCCACAGATACGCAGTATTTT. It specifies CASSLQGPPTDTQYF.